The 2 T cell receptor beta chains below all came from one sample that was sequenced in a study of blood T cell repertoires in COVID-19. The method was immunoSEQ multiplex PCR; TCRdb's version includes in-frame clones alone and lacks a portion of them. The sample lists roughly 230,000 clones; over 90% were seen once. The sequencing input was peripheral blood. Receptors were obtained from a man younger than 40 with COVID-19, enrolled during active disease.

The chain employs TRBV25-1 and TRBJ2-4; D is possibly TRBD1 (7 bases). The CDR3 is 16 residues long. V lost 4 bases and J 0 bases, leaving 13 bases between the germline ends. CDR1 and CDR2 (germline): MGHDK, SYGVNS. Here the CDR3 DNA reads TGTGCCAGCAGTGGTCAGGGGGGACTAGCCAAAAACATTCAGTACTTC. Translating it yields CASSGQGGLAKNIQYF.

CDR3 in amino acids: CARSNPGTGVSYGYTF. CDR3 sequence (DNA): TGCGCCAGAAGCAACCCCGGGACAGGGGTCTCCTATGGCTACACCTTC. The chain employs TRBV10-1 and TRBJ1-2, with 10 positions matching TRBD1. Trimming cost V 9 bases and J 4 bases; bases outside gene matches: 14. The CDR3 has 16 amino acids. Germline-derived CDR1 and CDR2 are WNHNN and SYGVQD (reference sequence).